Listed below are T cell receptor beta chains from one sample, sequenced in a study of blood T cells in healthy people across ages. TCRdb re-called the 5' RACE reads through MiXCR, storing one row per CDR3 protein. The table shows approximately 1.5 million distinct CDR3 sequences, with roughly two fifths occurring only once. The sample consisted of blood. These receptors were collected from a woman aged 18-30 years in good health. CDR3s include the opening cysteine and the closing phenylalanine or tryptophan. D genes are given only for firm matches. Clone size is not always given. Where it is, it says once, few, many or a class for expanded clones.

CASRQGGASGANVLTF TGTGCCAGCAGACAGGGGGGCGCCTCTGGGGCCAACGTCCTGACTTTC TRBJ2-6 - 16 TRBV2 TRBD1
CASSEALHSRDNEQFF TGTGCCAGCAGTGAAGCGCTTCACTCCAGGGACAATGAGCAGTTCTTC TRBJ2-1 - 16 TRBV2 -
CASSPSLAAYNEQYF TGTGCTAGCAGCCCCTCGCTAGCGGCCTACAATGAGCAGTACTTC TRBJ2-7 - 15 TRBV7-7 TRBD2
CASSQHGGSKDTEAFF TGCGCCAGCAGCCAGCATGGGGGGTCGAAGGACACTGAAGCTTTCTTT TRBJ1-1 few 16 TRBV4-1 -
CASSLRAGGNEKLFF - TRBJ1-4 few 15 TRBV27 -
CAITATGTGDLGYTF TGTGCCATCACCGCAACCGGGACAGGGGATCTTGGCTACACCTTC TRBJ1-2 - 15 TRBV10-3 TRBD1
CASSSSGREAFF TGTGCCAGCAGCTCCAGCGGGAGGGAAGCTTTCTTT TRBJ1-1 few 12 TRBV7-9 -
CAWSLGTGGYNEQFF TGTGCCTGGAGTCTCGGGACAGGGGGTTATAATGAGCAGTTCTTC TRBJ2-1 - 15 TRBV30 TRBD1
CASSLATYPKNIQYF TGTGCCAGCAGCCTGGCAACCTACCCCAAAAACATTCAGTACTTC TRBJ2-4 few 15 TRBV5-8 -
CASSYDGTSGGYTF TGTGCCAGCAGTTACGATGGGACAAGTGGTGGCTACACCTTC TRBJ1-2 - 14 TRBV6-5 -
CASSEYRGNEQYF TGCGCCAGCAGTGAGTACCGGGGAAACGAGCAGTACTTC TRBJ2-7 many 13 TRBV10-2 -
CASSLGNADTQYF TGTGCCAGCAGCCTTGGAAACGCAGATACGCAGTATTTT TRBJ2-3 - 13 TRBV12-3/TRBV12-4 -
CASSDSTWINSYEQYF TGTGCCAGCAGTGACTCGACTTGGATAAACTCCTACGAGCAGTACTTC TRBJ2-7 few 16 TRBV25-1 -
CASSQDRGRSTEAFF TGCGCCAGCAGCCAGGACAGGGGGCGAAGCACTGAAGCTTTCTTT TRBJ1-1 - 15 TRBV4-1 TRBD1
CSVCGGGNDYGYTF TGCAGTGTTTGTGGCGGGGGAAACGACTATGGCTACACCTTC TRBJ1-2 - 14 TRBV20-1 -
CASTYWGVEQFF TGTGCCAGCACCTATTGGGGGGTTGAGCAGTTCTTC TRBJ2-1 - 12 TRBV7-2 -
CSAWGQGDLGLEAFF TGCAGTGCCTGGGGGCAGGGTGATTTGGGGCTTGAAGCTTTCTTT TRBJ1-1 - 15 TRBV20-1 -
CASSLARGLPYEQYF TGTGCCAGCAGCTTAGCGCGAGGGTTGCCCTACGAGCAGTACTTC TRBJ2-7 - 15 TRBV7-9 -
CASSARDRGLGEQFF TGCGCCAGCAGCGCCCGGGACAGGGGTCTGGGTGAGCAGTTCTTC TRBJ2-1 once 15 TRBV5-1 TRBD1
CASSLGSSGETQYF TGCGCCAGCAGCTTGGGTTCTAGCGGAGAGACCCAGTACTTC TRBJ2-5 few 14 TRBV5-1 TRBD2
CASSVRLASDSYEQYF TGTGCCAGCAGCGTCAGACTAGCGAGTGACTCCTACGAGCAGTACTTC TRBJ2-7 - 16 TRBV7-2 TRBD2
CSVEHEAGSSSGANALTF TGCAGCGTTGAACACGAGGCCGGTTCTAGCTCTGGGGCCAACGCCCTGACCTTC TRBJ2-6 - 18 TRBV29-1 -
CASSFSQGENEKLFF TGTGCCAGCAGTTTTTCGCAAGGGGAGAATGAAAAACTGTTTTTT TRBJ1-4 - 15 TRBV27 -
CASSSQITGGYTF TGTGCCAGCAGTTCCCAAATAACAGGAGGCTACACCTTC TRBJ1-2 - 13 TRBV2 -
CASSPSGWEAFF TGTGCCAGCAGCCCCAGCGGTTGGGAAGCTTTCTTT TRBJ1-1 - 12 TRBV7-9 -
CASSVQAGGAPVTDTQYF TGTGCCAGCAGCGTCCAAGCGGGGGGGGCCCCTGTCACAGATACGCAGTATTTT TRBJ2-3 - 18 TRBV9 TRBD2
CASRGGLAGHEQFF TGTGCCAGCAGGGGGGGACTAGCGGGCCATGAGCAGTTCTTC TRBJ2-1 - 14 TRBV12-3/TRBV12-4 TRBD2
CASSQRSGEQYF TGTGCCAGCAGCCAGAGGTCGGGCGAGCAGTACTTC TRBJ2-7 few 12 TRBV6-1 -
CASSPGWDRYNEQFF TGTGCCAGCAGCCCTGGGTGGGACAGATACAATGAGCAGTTCTTC TRBJ2-1 - 15 TRBV7-9 TRBD1
CASSPTREREQYF TGTGCCAGCTCACCCACTAGGGAGCGCGAGCAGTACTTC TRBJ2-7 - 13 TRBV18 -
CASSVGGTGANSPLHF TGTGCCAGCAGCGTAGGCGGGACAGGGGCAAATTCACCCCTCCACTTT TRBJ1-6 few 16 TRBV9 TRBD1
CSAHRTDYNEQYF TGCAGTGCTCACCGGACGGACTACAATGAGCAGTACTTC TRBJ2-7 - 13 TRBV20-1 -
CSVFGLAGGSYNEQFF TGCAGCGTTTTCGGACTAGCGGGGGGTTCCTACAATGAGCAGTTCTTC TRBJ2-1 few 16 TRBV29-1 TRBD2
CAGSGLGRINYGYTF TGTGCCGGCAGCGGACTAGGACGGATTAACTATGGCTACACCTTC TRBJ1-2 - 15 TRBV9 -
CATSRGLAGSTDTQYF TGTGCCACCAGCAGAGGACTAGCGGGGAGCACAGATACGCAGTATTTT TRBJ2-3 - 16 TRBV15 TRBD2
CASREGFGQPQHF TGTGCCAGCAGGGAGGGGTTCGGTCAGCCCCAGCATTTT TRBJ1-5 - 13 TRBV12-3/TRBV12-4 -
CASSPRRAPVPHNEQFF TGTGCCAGCAGCCCTCGACGGGCCCCGGTCCCTCACAATGAGCAGTTCTTC TRBJ2-1 once 17 TRBV11-2 -
CAWSGRAPDTQYF TGTGCCTGGAGCGGGAGGGCCCCAGATACGCAGTATTTT TRBJ2-3 - 13 TRBV30 TRBD2
CASSTGAGIGETQYF TGTGCCAGCAGTACTGGTGCGGGGATCGGAGAGACCCAGTACTTC TRBJ2-5 once 15 TRBV6-5 -
CACTLAGDSNEQYF TGTGCCTGCACACTAGCGGGGGACAGTAATGAGCAGTACTTC TRBJ2-5 - 14 TRBV30 TRBD2